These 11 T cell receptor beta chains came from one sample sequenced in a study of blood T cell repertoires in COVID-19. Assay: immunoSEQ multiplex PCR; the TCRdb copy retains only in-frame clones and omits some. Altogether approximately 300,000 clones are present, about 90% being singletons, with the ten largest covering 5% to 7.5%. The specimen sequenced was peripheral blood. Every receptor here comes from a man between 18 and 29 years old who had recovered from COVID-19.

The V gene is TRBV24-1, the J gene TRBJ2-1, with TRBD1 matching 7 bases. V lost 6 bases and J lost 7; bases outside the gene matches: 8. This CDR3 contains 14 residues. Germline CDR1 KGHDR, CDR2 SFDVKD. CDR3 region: CATSKTGSTNEQFF. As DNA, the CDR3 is TGTGCCACCAGTAAGACAGGGTCTACGAATGAGCAGTTCTTC.

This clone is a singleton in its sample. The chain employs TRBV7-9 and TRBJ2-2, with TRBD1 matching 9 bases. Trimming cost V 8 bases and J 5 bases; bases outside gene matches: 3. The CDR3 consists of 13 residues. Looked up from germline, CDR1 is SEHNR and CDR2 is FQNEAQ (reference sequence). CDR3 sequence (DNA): TGTGCCAGCCGACAGGGGGGAACCGGGGAGCTGTTTTTT. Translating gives CASRQGGTGELFF.

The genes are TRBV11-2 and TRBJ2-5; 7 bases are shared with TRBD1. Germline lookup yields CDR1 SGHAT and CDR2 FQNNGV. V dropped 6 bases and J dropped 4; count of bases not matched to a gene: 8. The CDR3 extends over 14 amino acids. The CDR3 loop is CASSFGTVVETQYF. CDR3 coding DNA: TGTGCCAGCAGTTTTGGGACAGTGGTAGAGACCCAGTACTTC. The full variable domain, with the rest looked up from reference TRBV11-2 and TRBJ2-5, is EAGVAQSPRYKIIEKRQSVAFWCNPISGHATLYWYQQILGQGPKLLIQFQNNGVVDDSQLPKDRFSAERLKGVDSTLKIQPAKLEDSAVYLCASSFGTVVETQYFGPGTRLLVL.

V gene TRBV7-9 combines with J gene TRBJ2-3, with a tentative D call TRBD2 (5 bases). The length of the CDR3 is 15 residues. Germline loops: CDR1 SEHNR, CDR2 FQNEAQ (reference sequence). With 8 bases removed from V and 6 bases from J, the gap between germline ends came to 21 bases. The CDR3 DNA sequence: TGTGCCAGCGCCCCGGGGTCTCTTAAGTCCGATACGCAGTATTTT. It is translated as CASAPGSLKSDTQYF.

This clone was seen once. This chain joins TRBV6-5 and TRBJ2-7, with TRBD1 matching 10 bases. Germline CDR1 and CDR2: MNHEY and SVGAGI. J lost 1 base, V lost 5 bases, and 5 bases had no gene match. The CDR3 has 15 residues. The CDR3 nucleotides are TGTGCCAGCAGTCGAGGGGGACAGGGGTCCTACGAGCAGTACTTC. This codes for CASSRGGQGSYEQYF.

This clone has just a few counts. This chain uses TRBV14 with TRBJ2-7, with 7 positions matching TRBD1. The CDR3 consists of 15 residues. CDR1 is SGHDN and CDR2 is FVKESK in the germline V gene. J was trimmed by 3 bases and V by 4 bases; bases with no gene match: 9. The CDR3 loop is CASSPRTGPDYEQYF. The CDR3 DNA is TGTGCCAGCAGCCCGCGGACAGGCCCGGACTACGAGCAGTACTTC.

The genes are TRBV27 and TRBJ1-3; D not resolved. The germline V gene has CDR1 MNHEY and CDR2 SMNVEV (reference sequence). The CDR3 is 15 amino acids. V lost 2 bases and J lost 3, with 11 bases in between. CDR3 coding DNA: TGTGCCAGCAGTTTAATGGGCGCTGGTGGAAACACCATATATTTT. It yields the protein CASSLMGAGGNTIYF.

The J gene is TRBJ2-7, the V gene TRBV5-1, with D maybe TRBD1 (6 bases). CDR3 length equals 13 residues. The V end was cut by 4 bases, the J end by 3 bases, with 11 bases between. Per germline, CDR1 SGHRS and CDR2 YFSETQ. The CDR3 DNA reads TGCGCCAGCAGCACGGACAGCTACTACGAGCAGTACTTC. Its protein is CASSTDSYYEQYF.

The CDR3 protein is CASTRTVYNEQFF. The CDR3 DNA is TGTGCCAGCACCCGGACAGTCTACAATGAGCAGTTCTTC. This chain connects TRBV12-3 or TRBV12-4 to TRBJ2-1, with a possible D match to TRBD1 (6 bases). Trimming cost V 7 bases and J 3 bases, with 10 bases left between them. The CDR3 totals 13 residues.

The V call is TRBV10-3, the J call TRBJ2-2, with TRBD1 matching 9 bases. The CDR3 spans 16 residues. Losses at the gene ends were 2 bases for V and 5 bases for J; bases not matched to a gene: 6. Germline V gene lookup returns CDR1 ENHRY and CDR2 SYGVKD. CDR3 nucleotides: TGTGCCATCAGTGAGCGTACAGGGGGCGAAACCGGGGAGCTGTTTTTT. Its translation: CAISERTGGETGELFF.

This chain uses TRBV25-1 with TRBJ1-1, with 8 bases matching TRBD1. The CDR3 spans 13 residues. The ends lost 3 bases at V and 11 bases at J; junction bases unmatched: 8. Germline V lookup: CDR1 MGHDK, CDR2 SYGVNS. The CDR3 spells CASSDQGATNAFF. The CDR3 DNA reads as TGTGCCAGCAGTGACCAGGGGGCAACGAACGCTTTCTTT.